The TCR beta chain under discussion was sequenced for a study of regulatory and conventional T cells in RAG deficiency. Blood CD4+ CD25-low CD127-high conventional T cells supplied the genomic DNA template. The table came from immunoSEQ multiplex PCR; TCRdb's copy has only in-frame clones and leaves some out. The data contain some 21,000 clones, approximately 93% of them seen just once; the ten biggest clones take up 0.55% to 0.9%. CDR3 length: 14 amino acids. Trimming removed 6 bases from V and 4 bases from J, with 14 bases in between. From germline, CDR1 is SGHTS and CDR2 YDEGEE. The same data also contributed to another study, on regulatory T cells. This second study says: Primers: 52 TRBV forward and 13 TRBJ reverse.

Specimen: CD4+ T cells sorted from blood. The clonotype originates from a human donor in good health. V is TRBV5-8 and J is TRBJ1-3, with a weak D call TRBD1 (6 bases). Written as DNA, the CDR3 is TGTGCCAGCACCGTACAGGGACTCGGAAACACCATATATTTT. Amino acids: CASTVQGLGNTIYF. Using reference TRBV5-8 and TRBJ1-3 for the parts outside the CDR3, the full variable domain is EAGVTQSPTHLIKTRGQQATLRCSPISGHTSVYWYQQALGLGLQFLLWYDEGEERNRGNFPPRFSGRQFPNYSSELNVNALELEDSALYLCASTVQGLGNTIYFGEGSWLTVV.